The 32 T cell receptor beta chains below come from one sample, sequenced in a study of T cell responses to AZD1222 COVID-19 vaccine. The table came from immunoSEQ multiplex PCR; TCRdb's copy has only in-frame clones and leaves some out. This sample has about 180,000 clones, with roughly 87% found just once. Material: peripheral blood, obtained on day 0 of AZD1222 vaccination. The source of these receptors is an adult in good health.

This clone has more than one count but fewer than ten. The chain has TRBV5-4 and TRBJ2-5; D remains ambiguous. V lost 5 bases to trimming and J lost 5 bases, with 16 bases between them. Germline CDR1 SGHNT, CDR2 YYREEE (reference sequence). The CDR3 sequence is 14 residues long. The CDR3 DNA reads TGTGCCAGCAGTCCGCGGTCCATCACTGAGACCCAGTACTTC. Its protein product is CASSPRSITETQYF.

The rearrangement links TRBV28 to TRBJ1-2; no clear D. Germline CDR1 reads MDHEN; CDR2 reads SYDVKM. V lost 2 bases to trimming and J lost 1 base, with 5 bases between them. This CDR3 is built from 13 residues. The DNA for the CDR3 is TGTGCCAGCAGTTTAGCCTTTAACTATGGCTACACCTTC. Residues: CASSLAFNYGYTF.

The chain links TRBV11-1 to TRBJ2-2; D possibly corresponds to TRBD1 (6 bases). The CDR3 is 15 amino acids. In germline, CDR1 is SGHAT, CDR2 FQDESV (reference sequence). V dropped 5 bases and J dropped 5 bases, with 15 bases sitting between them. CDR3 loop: CASSSRQVLTGELFF. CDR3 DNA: TGTGCCAGCAGCAGCAGACAGGTCCTAACCGGGGAGCTGTTTTTT.

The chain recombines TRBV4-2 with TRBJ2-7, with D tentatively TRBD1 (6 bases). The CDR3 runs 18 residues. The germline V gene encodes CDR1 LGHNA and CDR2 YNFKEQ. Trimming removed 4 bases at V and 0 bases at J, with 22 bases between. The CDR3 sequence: CASSLYTAGTGSSYEQYF. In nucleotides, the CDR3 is TGTGCCAGCAGCCTGTATACTGCAGGTACAGGGAGCTCCTACGAGCAGTACTTC.

CDR3: CASSPQGRGYTF. In DNA, the CDR3 is TGTGCCAGTAGTCCTCAGGGTAGGGGCTACACCTTC. The chain couples TRBV19 to TRBJ1-2; tentatively, D is TRBD1 (5 bases). Trimming shortened V by 5 bases and J by 8 bases, and 12 bases separated the two germline ends. CDR3 length: 12 amino acids. Germline values: CDR1 LNHDA, CDR2 SQIVND (reference sequence).

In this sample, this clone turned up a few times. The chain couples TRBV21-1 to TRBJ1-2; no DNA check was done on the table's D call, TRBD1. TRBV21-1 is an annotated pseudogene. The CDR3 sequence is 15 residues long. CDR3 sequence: CASASRTDNNYGYTF. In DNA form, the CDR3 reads TGTGCCAGCGCGTCCAGGACAGACAATAACTATGGCTACACCTTC.

CDR3 sequence: CASSQGEGRGYTF. The CDR3 DNA sequence: TGTGCCAGCAGCCAGGGAGAGGGCCGGGGCTACACCTTC. The V call is TRBV3-1 (or the pseudogene TRBV3-2), the J call TRBJ1-2; D gene uncertain. The germline CDR1 and CDR2 sequences are LGHDT and YNNKEL (reference sequence). The CDR3 contains 13 residues. Trimming removed 3 bases at V and 8 bases at J, with 13 bases between.

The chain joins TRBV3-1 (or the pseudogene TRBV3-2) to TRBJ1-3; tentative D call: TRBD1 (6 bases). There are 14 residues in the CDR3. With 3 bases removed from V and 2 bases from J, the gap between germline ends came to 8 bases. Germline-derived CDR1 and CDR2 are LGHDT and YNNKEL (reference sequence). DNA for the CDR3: TGTGCCAGCAGCCAGGGGGCCCCTGGAAACACCATATATTTT. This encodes CASSQGAPGNTIYF.

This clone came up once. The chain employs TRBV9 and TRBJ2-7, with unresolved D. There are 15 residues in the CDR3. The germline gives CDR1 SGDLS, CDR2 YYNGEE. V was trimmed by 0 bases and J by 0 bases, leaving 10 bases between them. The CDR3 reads CASSVGADPSYEQYF. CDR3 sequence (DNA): TGTGCCAGCAGCGTAGGAGCAGATCCCTCCTACGAGCAGTACTTC.

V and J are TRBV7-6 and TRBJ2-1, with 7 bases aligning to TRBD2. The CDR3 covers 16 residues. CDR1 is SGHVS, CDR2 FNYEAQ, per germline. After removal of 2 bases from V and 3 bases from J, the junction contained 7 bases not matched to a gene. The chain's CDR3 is CASSLQAGEVYNEQFF. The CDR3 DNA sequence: TGTGCCAGCAGCTTACAGGCGGGAGAGGTCTACAATGAGCAGTTCTTC.

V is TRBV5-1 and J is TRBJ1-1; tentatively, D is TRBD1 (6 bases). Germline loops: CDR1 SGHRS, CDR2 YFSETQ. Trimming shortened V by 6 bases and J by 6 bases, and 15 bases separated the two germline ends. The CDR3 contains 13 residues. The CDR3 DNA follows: TGCGCCAGCACCCAGGGGTTTAGGGCTGAAGCTTTCTTT. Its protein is CASTQGFRAEAFF.

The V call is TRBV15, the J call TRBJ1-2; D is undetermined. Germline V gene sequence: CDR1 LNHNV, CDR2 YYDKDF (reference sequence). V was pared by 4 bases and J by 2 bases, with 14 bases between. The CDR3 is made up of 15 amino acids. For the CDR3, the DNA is TGTGCCACCAGCAAGCGACTGGACTGGAACTATGGCTACACCTTC. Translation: CATSKRLDWNYGYTF.

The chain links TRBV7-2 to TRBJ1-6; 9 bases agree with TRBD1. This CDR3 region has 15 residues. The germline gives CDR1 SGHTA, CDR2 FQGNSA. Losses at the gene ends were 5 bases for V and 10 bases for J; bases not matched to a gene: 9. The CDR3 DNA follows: TGTGCCAGCAGCAGACCCGGGACAGGGCACTCACCCCTCCACTTT. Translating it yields CASSRPGTGHSPLHF. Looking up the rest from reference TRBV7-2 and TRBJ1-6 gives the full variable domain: GAGVSQSPSNKVTEKGKDVELRCDPISGHTALYWYRQSLGQGLEFLIYFQGNSAPDKSGLPSDRFSAERTGGSVSTLTIQRTQQEDSAVYLCASSRPGTGHSPLHFGNGTRLTVT.

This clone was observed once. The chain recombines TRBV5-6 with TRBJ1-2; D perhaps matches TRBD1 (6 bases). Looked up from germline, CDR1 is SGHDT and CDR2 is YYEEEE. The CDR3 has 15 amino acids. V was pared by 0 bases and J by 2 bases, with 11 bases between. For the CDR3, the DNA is TGTGCCAGCAGCTTGGTATACAGGGCCAACTATGGCTACACCTTC. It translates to CASSLVYRANYGYTF.

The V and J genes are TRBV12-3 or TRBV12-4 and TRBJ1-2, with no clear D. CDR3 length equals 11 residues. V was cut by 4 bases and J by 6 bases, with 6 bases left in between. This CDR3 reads CASSSGHGYTF. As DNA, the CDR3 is TGTGCCAGCAGTTCCGGGCATGGCTACACCTTC.

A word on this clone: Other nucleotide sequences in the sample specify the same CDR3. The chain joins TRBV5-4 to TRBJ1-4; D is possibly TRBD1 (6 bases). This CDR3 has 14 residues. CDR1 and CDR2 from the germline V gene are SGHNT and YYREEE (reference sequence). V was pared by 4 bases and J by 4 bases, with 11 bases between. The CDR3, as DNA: TGTGCCAGCAGCCTCGACAGGCTTAATGAAAAACTGTTTTTT. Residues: CASSLDRLNEKLFF.

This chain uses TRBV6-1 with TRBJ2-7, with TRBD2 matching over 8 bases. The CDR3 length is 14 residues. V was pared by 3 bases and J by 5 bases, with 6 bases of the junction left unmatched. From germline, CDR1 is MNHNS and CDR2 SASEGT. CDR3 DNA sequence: TGTGCCAGCAGTGATGTAGCGGGAATCCACGAGCAGTACTTC. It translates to CASSDVAGIHEQYF.

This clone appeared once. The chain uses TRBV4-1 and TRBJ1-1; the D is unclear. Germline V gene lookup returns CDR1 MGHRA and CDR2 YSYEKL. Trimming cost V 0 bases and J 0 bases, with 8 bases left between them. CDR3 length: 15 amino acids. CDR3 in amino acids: CASSQDQVMNTEAFF. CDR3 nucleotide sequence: TGCGCCAGCAGCCAAGATCAGGTGATGAACACTGAAGCTTTCTTT.

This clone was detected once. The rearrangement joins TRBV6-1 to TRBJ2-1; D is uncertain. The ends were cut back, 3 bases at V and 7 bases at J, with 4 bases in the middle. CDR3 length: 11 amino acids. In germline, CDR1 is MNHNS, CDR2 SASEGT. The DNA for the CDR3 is TGTGCCAGCAGTGAGAGGAATGAGCAGTTCTTC. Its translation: CASSERNEQFF.

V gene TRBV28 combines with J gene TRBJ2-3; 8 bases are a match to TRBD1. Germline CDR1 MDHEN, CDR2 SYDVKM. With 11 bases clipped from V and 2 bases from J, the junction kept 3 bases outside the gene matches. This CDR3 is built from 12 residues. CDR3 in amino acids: CADRGPTDTQYF. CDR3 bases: TGTGCCGACAGGGGTCCCACAGATACGCAGTATTTT.

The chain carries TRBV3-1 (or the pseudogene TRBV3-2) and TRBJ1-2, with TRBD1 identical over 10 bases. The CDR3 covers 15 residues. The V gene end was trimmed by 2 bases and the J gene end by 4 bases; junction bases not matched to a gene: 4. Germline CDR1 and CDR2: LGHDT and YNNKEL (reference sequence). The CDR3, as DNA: TGTGCCAGCAGCCAACCGGGACAGGGGCGCTATGGCTACACCTTC. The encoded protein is CASSQPGQGRYGYTF.

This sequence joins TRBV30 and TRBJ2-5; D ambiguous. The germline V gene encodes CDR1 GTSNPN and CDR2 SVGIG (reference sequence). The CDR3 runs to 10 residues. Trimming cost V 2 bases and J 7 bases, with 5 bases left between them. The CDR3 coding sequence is TGTGCCTGGAGTCGAGGGACCCAGTACTTC. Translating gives CAWSRGTQYF.

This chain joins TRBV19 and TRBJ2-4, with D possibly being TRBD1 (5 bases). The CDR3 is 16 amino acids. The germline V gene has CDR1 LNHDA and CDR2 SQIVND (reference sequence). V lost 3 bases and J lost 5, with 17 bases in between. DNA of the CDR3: TGTGCCAGTAGTATGGGGCCAAGATTAGACCAAAACATTCAGTACTTC. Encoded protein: CASSMGPRLDQNIQYF.

CDR3 nucleotides: TGTGCCAGCTCACCCCCCGGGACAGCAATCTACGAGCAGTACTTC. Protein product: CASSPPGTAIYEQYF. This chain joins TRBV18 and TRBJ2-7; 7 nucleotides align to TRBD1. From germline, CDR1 is KGHSH and CDR2 LQKENI. CDR3 length equals 15 residues. V was pared by 3 bases and J by 3 bases, with 8 bases of the junction left unmatched.

Here the CDR3 DNA reads TGTGCCAGCTCGTGGAGTAGCTCCTACAATGAGCAGTTCTTC. Translation: CASSWSSSYNEQFF. V gene TRBV6-5 combines with J gene TRBJ2-1; D is unclear. There are 14 residues in the CDR3. From germline, CDR1 is MNHEY and CDR2 SVGAGI. Trimming left V 8 bases short and J 0 bases short, with 11 bases between.

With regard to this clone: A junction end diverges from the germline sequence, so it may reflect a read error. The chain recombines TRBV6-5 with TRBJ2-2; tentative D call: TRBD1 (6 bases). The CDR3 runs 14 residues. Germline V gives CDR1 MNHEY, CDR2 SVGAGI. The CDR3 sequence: CASGSGALTGELFF. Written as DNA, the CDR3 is TGCGCCAGCGGTTCAGGGGCGTTAACCGGGGAGCTGTTTTTT.

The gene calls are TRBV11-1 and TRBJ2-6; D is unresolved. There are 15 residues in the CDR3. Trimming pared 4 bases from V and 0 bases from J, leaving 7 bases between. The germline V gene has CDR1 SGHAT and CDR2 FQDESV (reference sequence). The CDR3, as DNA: TGTGCCAGCAGCTCAGTACTCTCTGGGGCCAACGTCCTGACTTTC. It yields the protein CASSSVLSGANVLTF.

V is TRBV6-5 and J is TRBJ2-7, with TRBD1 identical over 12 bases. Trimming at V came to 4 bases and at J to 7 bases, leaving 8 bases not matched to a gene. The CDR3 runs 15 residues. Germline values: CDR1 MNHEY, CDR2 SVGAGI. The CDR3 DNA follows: TGTGCCAGCAGTTCCCCGGGACAGGGGGCGGGGGAGCAGTACTTC. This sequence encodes CASSSPGQGAGEQYF.

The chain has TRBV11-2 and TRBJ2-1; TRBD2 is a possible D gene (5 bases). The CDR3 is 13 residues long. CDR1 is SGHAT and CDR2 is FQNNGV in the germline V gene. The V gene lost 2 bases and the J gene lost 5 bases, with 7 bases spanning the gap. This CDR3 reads CASSLTRDNEQFF. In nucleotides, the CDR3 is TGTGCCAGCAGCTTAACGAGGGACAATGAGCAGTTCTTC.

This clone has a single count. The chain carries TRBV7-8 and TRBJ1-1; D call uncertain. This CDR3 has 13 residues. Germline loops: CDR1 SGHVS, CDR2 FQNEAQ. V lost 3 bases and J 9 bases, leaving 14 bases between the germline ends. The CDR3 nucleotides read TGTGCCAGCAGCTTTAGGGTAATCGCGAAAGCTTTCTTT. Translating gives CASSFRVIAKAFF.

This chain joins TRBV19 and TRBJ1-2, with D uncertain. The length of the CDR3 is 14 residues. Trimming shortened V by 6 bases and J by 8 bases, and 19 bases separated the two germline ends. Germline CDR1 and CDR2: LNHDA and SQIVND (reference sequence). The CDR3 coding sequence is TGTGCCAGTAGCGACGGTGGCGGCGTAACGGGCTACACCTTC. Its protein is CASSDGGGVTGYTF.

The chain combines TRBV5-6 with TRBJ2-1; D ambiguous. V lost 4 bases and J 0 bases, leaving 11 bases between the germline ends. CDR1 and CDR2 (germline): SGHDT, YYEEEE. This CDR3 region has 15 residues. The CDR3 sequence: CASSSESYSYNEQFF. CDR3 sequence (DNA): TGTGCCAGCAGCAGCGAGAGTTACTCCTACAATGAGCAGTTCTTC.